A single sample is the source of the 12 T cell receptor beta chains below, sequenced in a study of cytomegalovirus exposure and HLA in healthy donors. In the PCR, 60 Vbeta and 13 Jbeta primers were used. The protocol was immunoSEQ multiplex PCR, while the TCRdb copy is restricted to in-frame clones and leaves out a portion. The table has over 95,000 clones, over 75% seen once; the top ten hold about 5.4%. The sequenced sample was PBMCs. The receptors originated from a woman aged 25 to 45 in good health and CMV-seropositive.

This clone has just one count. CDR3 sequence (DNA): TGCGCCAGCAGCTTGGCCATGGGGACAGGGGATATTAACTATGGCTACACCTTC. Amino acids: CASSLAMGTGDINYGYTF. The V call is TRBV5-1, the J call TRBJ1-2, with TRBD1 identical over 10 bases. The CDR3 spans 18 residues. CDR1 and CDR2 from the germline V gene are SGHRS and YFSETQ. V was clipped by 0 bases and J by 1 base; unmatched bases: 9.

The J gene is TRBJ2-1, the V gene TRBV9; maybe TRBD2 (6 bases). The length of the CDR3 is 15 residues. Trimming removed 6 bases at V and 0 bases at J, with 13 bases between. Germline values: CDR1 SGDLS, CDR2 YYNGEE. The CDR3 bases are TGTGCCAGCACCGCCGGAGGGGCCTCCTACAATGAGCAGTTCTTC. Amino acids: CASTAGGASYNEQFF.

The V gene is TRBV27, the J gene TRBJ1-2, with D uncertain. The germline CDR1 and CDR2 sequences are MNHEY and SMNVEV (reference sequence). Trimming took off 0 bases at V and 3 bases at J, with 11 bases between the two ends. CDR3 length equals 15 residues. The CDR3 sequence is CASSLSAGGYYGYTF. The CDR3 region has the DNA TGTGCCAGCAGTTTATCAGCGGGAGGATACTATGGCTACACCTTC.

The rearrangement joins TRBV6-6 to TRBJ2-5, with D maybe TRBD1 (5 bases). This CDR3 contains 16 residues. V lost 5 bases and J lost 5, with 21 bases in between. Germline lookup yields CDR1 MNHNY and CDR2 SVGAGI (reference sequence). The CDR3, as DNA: TGTGCCAGCAGTACTGAGGACACCCGGTTTGGGGAGACCCAGTACTTC. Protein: CASSTEDTRFGETQYF.

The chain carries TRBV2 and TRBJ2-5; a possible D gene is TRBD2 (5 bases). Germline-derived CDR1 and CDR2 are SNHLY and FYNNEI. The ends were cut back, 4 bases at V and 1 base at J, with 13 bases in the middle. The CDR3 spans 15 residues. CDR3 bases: TGTGCCAGCAGTGCGGGAAGGGAACTCCAAGAGACCCAGTACTTC. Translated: CASSAGRELQETQYF.

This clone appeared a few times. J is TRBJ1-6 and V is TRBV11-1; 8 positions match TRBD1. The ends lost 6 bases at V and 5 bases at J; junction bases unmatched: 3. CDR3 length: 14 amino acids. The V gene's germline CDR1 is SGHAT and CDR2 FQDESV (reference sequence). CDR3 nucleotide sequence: TGTGCCAGCAGTTACAGGGGGAATAATTCACCCCTCCACTTT. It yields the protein CASSYRGNNSPLHF.

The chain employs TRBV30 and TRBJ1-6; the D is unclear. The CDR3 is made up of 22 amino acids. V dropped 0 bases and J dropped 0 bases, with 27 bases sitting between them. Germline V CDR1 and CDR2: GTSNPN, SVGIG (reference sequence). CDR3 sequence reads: CAWSVLIMPRHQTSSYNSPLHF. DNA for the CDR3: TGTGCCTGGAGTGTACTTATTATGCCGCGACACCAAACGAGCTCCTATAATTCACCCCTCCACTTT. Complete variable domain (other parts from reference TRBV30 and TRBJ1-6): SQTIHQWPATLVQPVGSPLSLECTVEGTSNPNLYWYRQAAGRGLQLLFYSVGIGQISSEVPQNLSASRPQDRQFILSSKKLLLSDSGFYLCAWSVLIMPRHQTSSYNSPLHFGNGTRLTVT.

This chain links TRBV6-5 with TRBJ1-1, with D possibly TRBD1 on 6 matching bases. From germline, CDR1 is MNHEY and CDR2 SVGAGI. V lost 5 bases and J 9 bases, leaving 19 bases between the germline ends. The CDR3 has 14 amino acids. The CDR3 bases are TGTGCCAGCAGTATTGCAGGGCGAGGGGGTAAAGCTTTCTTT. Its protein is CASSIAGRGGKAFF.

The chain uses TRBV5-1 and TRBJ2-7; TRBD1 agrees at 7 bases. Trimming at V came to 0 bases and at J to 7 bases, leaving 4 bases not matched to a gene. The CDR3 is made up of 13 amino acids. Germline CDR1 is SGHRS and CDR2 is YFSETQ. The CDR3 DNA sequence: TGCGCCAGCAGCTTGGAGGCAGGGGGAGAGCAGTACTTC. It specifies CASSLEAGGEQYF. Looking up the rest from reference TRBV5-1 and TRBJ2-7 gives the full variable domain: KAGVTQTPRYLIKTRGQQVTLSCSPISGHRSVSWYQQTPGQGLQFLFEYFSETQRNKGNFPGRFSGRQFSNSRSEMNVSTLELGDSALYLCASSLEAGGEQYFGPGTRLTVT.

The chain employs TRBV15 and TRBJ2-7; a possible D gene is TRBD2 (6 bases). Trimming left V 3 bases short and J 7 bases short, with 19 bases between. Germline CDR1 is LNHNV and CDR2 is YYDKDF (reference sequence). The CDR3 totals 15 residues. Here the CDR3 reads CATSSSGGYSGEQYF. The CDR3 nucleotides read TGTGCCACCAGCAGTTCCGGGGGATATTCGGGGGAGCAGTACTTC.

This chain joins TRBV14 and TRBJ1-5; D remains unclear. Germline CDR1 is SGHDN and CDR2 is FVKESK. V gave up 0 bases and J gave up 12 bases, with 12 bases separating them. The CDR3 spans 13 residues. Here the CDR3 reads CASSQDLGSLQHF. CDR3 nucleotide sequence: TGTGCCAGCAGCCAAGATCTTGGGAGCCTCCAGCATTTT.

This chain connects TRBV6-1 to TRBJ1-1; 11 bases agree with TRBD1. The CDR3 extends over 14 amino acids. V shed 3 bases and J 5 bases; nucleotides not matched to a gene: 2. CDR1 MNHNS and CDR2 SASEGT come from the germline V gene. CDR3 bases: TGTGCCAGCAGTGAGGGACAGGGGGAAACTGAAGCTTTCTTT. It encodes CASSEGQGETEAFF.